This TCR beta chain appears in the sequencing data of a study of CXCR3-negative and CXCR3-positive naive CD8 T cells (dated by TCRdb to the late 2010s). Background on the whole study: Some 130 million TRB reads were obtained in total, roughly 1.5 +/- 0.3 million reads per library. The TRBV-TRBJ cluster analysis covered naive subsets from 5 donors and memory cells from 3 donors. The diversity and physicochemical repertoire analyses included fewer than twelve donors pooled from two independent experiments.

As regards this clonotype: There is no known antigen for this receptor.

The cysteine opens and the phenylalanine closes a CDR3 of 14 amino acids. No DNA appears here. From a lookup of the germline V gene, CDR1 and CDR2 are KGHDR and SFDVKD. The listed sequencing device is NextSeq 550. The Human TCR Profiling Kit (MiLaboratory) was used to make UMI-labeled 5' RACE TRB cDNA libraries. The full amount of extracted RNA was used for cDNA synthesis, and the full amount of resulting cDNA was used for PCR amplification. Libraries were prepared in parallel with an identical number of PCR cycles. In the original analysis: With a minimum of two reads required per UMI, MIGEC and MiXCR pulled out about 57,000 +/- 9,900 unique UMI-labeled TRB cDNA molecules from each library. On average, each library contained approximately 40,000 +/- 10,000 functional in-frame TRB CDR3 nucleotide clonotypes without stop codons. Diversity metrics, including normalized Shannon-Wiener and Chao1, were computed in VDJtools after downsampling to 5000 UMI-labeled TRB molecules per sample. For the central five CDR3 residues, VDJtools calculated physicochemical properties weighted by clonotype size, namely interaction energy, strength, volume and Kidera factor 4. Reprocessed by TCRdb, the reads give a single entry per CDR3 protein sequence, without DNA. V and J calls and clone size were set by TCRdb, not the authors. This sample's listing comprises 45,000 or so distinct CDR3 sequences. Clones ranked in the top ten supply about 15% of the sample.

Paper-wide results and their limitations: Because CXCR3 expression was partially decreased after cryopreservation, freshly isolated PBMCs were used for most assays. Both naive subsets had comparably high repertoire diversity, while memory CD8+ T cells had much lower repertoire diversity. Because surface CD5, which has been linked to self-reactivity in mice, was comparable between naive subsets, TCR interaction strength was also inferred from TRB CDR3 physicochemical properties. Naive CXCR3-negative and CXCR3-positive cells from the same donor showed similar TRBV-TRBJ usage, whereas memory cells showed distinct patterns.

For every CD8+ T cell subset, over 250,000 cells were flow-sorted straight into RLT lysis buffer, and each subset was sorted in triplicate. Using standard density gradient centrifugation, peripheral blood mononuclear cells were isolated from buffy coats. Total RNA was extracted from sorted cells with an RNeasy Mini Kit. Sample: memory CD8+ T cells from blood. In light of the paper, this sample's cell subset or site label describes: conventional CD8+ memory T cells (TMEM), sorted as controls. This chain is built from TRBV24-1 and TRBJ2-1; the TCRdb D gene call, TRBD1, has no DNA to confirm it. The receptor was derived from a human donor in good health. Some clones in this sample may be carry-over from other donors' samples. The CDR3: CATSDRDRYNEQFF.